What follows are 7 T cell receptor beta chains derived from one specimen sequenced in a study of T cell responses to AZD1222 COVID-19 vaccine. Data came from immunoSEQ multiplex PCR; TCRdb stores just in-frame clones and leaves some out. This sample carries fewer than 300,000 clones, approximately 95% of them seen once, and the ten largest clones take around 0.58%. Here the sequenced sample was peripheral blood, taken on day 0 of AZD1222 vaccination. The receptors were sampled from an adult in good health.

The V and J genes are TRBV7-9 and TRBJ1-3; D gene unclear. The CDR3 length is 15 residues. Germline V gene sequence: CDR1 SEHNR, CDR2 FQNEAQ (reference sequence). V was cut by 3 bases and J by 0 bases, with 9 bases left in between. This chain's CDR3 is CASSFGPLSGNTIYF. For the CDR3, the DNA is TGTGCCAGCAGCTTCGGACCGCTCTCTGGAAACACCATATATTTT. The full variable domain, completed using reference TRBV7-9 and TRBJ1-3, is DTGVSQNPRHKITKRGQNVTFRCDPISEHNRLYWYRQTLGQGPEFLTYFQNEAQLEKSRLLSDRFSAERPKGSFSTLEIQRTEQGDSAMYLCASSFGPLSGNTIYFGEGSWLTVV.

CDR3 residues: CASSALQDRGWTNEKLFF. CDR3 bases: TGTGCCAGCAGCGCACTCCAGGATCGGGGCTGGACTAATGAAAAACTGTTTTTT. This chain connects TRBV9 to TRBJ1-4; D may be TRBD1 (5 bases). Germline-derived CDR1 and CDR2 are SGDLS and YYNGEE. CDR3 size: 18 residues. Between the trimmed V and J ends, which lost 3 bases and 2 bases, there was a span of 20 bases.

The chain joins TRBV5-1 to TRBJ1-1; D not certain. The V gene lost 5 bases and the J gene lost 4 bases, with 15 bases spanning the gap. CDR1 is SGHRS, CDR2 YFSETQ, per germline. The CDR3 consists of 14 residues. This CDR3 is CASRAGNVGTEAFF. CDR3 nucleotides: TGCGCCAGCAGGGCGGGGAATGTTGGCACTGAAGCTTTCTTT.

This rearrangement joins TRBV24-1 to TRBJ2-3, with D perhaps matching TRBD1 (5 bases). Germline V gives CDR1 KGHDR, CDR2 SFDVKD. Trimming removed 2 bases from V and 0 bases from J, with 8 bases in between. The CDR3 totals 15 residues. The CDR3 DNA is TGTGCCACCAGTGATTGGACAACTAGCACAGATACGCAGTATTTT. This gives the protein CATSDWTTSTDTQYF.

The chain has TRBV27 and TRBJ2-5; D is perhaps TRBD1 (6 bases). The CDR3 runs to 16 residues. Germline CDR1 and CDR2: MNHEY and SMNVEV (reference sequence). Trimming pared 6 bases from V and 4 bases from J, leaving 21 bases between. The DNA of the CDR3 is TGTGCCAGCAGACCGAGGACAGCCTCCTGGGGAGAGACCCAGTACTTC. Its protein is CASRPRTASWGETQYF.

The chain recombines TRBV7-9 with TRBJ2-5; 14 bases match TRBD2. This CDR3 is 16 amino acids long. The V segment lost 5 bases and the J segment 4 bases; nucleotides outside the gene matches: 6. Germline V gene lookup returns CDR1 SEHNR and CDR2 FQNEAQ (reference sequence). The chain's CDR3 is CASSLGTSGRTETQYF. The CDR3 bases are TGTGCCAGCAGCCTAGGGACTAGCGGGAGAACAGAGACCCAGTACTTC.

The V and J genes are TRBV28 and TRBJ2-3, with D unclear. V gave up 3 bases and J gave up 2 bases, with 3 bases separating them. This CDR3 is built from 12 residues. Germline lookup yields CDR1 MDHEN and CDR2 SYDVKM. This CDR3 reads CASSFTTDTQYF. In nucleotides, the CDR3 is TGTGCCAGCAGTTTTACCACAGATACGCAGTATTTT.